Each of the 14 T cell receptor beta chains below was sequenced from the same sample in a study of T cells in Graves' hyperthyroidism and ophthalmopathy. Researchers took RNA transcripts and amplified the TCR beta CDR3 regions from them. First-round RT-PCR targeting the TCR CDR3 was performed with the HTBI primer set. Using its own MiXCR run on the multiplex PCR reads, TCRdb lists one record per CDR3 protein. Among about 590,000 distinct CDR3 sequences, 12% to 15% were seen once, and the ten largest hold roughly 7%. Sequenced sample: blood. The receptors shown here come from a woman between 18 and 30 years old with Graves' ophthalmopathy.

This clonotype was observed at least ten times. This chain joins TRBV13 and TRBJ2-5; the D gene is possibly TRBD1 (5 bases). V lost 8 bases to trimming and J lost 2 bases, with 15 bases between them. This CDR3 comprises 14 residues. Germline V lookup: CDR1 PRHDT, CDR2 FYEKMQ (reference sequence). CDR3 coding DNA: TGTGCCAGCGGGCTCCTGACAGTTCAAGAGACCCAGTACTTC. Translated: CASGLLTVQETQYF.

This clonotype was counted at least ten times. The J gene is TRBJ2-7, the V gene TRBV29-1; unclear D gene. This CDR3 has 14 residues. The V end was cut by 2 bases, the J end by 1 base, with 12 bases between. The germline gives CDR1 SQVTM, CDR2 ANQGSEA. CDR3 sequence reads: CSVETATVSYEQYF. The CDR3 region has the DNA TGCAGCGTTGAAACCGCCACAGTTTCCTACGAGCAGTACTTC.

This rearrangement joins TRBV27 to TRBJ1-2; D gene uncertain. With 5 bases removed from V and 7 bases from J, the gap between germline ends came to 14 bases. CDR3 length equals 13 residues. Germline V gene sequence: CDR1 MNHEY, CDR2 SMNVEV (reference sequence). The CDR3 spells CASSPDRSPGYTF. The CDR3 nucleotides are TGTGCCAGCAGTCCCGACCGTTCGCCTGGCTACACCTTC.

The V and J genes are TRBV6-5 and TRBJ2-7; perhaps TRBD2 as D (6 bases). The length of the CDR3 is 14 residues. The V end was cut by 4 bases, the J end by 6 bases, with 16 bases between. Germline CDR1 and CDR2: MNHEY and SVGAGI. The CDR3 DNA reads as TGTGCCAGCAGTTCCCCGAACGGGAGAAGCGAGCAGTACTTC. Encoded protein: CASSSPNGRSEQYF.

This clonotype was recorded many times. The CDR3 loop reads CASSWSSVGDTQYF. The CDR3 DNA sequence: TGTGCCAGCAGCTGGAGTAGCGTAGGAGATACGCAGTATTTT. This chain joins TRBV7-2 and TRBJ2-3, with a possible D match to TRBD2 (5 bases). This CDR3 is 14 amino acids long. The germline V gene encodes CDR1 SGHTA and CDR2 FQGNSA. The ends were cut back, 4 bases at V and 5 bases at J, with 13 bases in the middle.

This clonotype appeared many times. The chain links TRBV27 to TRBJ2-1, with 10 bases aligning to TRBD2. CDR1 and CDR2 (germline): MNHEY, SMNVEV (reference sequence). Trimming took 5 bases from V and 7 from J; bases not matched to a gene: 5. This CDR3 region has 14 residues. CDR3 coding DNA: TGTGCCAGCAGTGCTGTAGCGGGAGGAAATGAGCAGTTCTTC. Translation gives CASSAVAGGNEQFF.

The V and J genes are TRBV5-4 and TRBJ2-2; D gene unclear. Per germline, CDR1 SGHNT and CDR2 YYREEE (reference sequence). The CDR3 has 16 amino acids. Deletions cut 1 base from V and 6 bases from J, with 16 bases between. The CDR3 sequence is CASSLLAYSSPGELFF. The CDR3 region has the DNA TGTGCCAGCAGCTTGCTGGCTTACTCGTCTCCCGGGGAGCTGTTTTTT.

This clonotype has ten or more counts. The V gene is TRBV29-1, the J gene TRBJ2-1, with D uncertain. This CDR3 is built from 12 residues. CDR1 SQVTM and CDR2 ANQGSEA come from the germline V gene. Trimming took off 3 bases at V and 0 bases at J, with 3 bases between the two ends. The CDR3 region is CSVDPSYNEQFF. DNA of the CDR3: TGCAGCGTTGACCCCTCCTACAATGAGCAGTTCTTC.

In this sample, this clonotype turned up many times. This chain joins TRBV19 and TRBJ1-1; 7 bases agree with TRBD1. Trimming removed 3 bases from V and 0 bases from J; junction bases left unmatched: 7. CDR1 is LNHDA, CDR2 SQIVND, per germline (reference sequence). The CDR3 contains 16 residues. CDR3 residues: CASSIIGQAVNTEAFF. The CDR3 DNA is TGTGCCAGTAGTATTATTGGACAGGCGGTGAACACTGAAGCTTTCTTT. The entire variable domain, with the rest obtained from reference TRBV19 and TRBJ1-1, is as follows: DGGITQSPKYLFRKEGQNVTLSCEQNLNHDAMYWYRQDPGQGLRLIYYSQIVNDFQKGDIAEGYSVSREKKESFPLTVTSAQKNPTAFYLCASSIIGQAVNTEAFFGQGTRLTVV.

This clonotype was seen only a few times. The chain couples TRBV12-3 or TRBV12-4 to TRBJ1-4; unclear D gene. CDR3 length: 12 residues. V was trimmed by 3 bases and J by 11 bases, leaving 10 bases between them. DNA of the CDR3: TGTGCCAGCAGTTTTCTGGGTGGGAAACTGTTTTTT. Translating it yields CASSFLGGKLFF.

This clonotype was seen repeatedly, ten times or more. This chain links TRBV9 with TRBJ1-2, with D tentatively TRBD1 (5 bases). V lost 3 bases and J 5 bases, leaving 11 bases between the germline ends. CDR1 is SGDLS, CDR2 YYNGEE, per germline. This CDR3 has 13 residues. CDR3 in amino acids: CASSGQTVYGYTF. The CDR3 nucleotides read TGTGCCAGCAGCGGACAGACGGTGTATGGCTACACCTTC.

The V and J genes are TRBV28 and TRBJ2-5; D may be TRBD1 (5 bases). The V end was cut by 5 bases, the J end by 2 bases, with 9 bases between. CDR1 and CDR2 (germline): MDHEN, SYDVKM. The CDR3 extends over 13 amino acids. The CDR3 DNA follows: TGTGCCAGCAGTCGACAGAGTCAAGAGACCCAGTACTTC. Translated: CASSRQSQETQYF.

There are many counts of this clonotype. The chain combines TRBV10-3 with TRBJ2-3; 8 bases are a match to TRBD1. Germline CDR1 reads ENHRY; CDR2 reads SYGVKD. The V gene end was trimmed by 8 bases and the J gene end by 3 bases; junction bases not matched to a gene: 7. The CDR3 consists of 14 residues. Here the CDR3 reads CAIGRQGTTDTQYF. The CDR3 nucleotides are TGTGCCATCGGGAGACAGGGGACTACAGATACGCAGTATTTT.

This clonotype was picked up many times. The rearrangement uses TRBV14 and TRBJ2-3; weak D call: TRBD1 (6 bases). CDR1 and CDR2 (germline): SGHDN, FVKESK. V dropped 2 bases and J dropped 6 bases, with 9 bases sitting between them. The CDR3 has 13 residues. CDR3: CASSQNTGDTQYF. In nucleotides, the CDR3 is TGTGCCAGCAGCCAAAACACAGGGGATACGCAGTATTTT.